One and the same sample provided the 8 T cell receptor beta chains below, sequenced in a study of monozygotic twins with inflammatory bowel disease. Following a re-call of the 5' RACE reads, TCRdb has one entry per CDR3 protein and lacks DNA. The table for this sample gives approximately 110,000 distinct CDR3 sequences. Sequences were obtained from blood. These receptors all stem from a human donor with ulcerative colitis or Crohn's disease, or a healthy co-twin of an affected twin (not recorded which).

This chain connects TRBV7-2 to TRBJ2-7; no DNA is available, so the TRBD1 call from TCRdb remains unchecked. CDR3 length: 15 residues. Germline-derived CDR1 and CDR2 are SGHTA and FQGNSA. The CDR3 loop reads CASSFIPGSLYEQYF.

The V and J genes are TRBV4-3 and TRBJ2-3. Germline V gene lookup returns CDR1 LGHNA and CDR2 YSLEER. CDR3 size: 17 residues. The CDR3 is CASSPNLIEQSSDTQYF.

The CDR3 loop reads CASSSDRETGELFF. The rearrangement joins TRBV7-8 to TRBJ2-2; the TRBD1 assignment by TCRdb is unverifiable without DNA. The CDR3 has 14 amino acids. Germline V gene data show CDR1 as SGHVS and CDR2 as FQNEAQ.

The chain links TRBV12-3 or TRBV12-4 to TRBJ1-1. The CDR3 contains 13 residues. CDR3 residues: CASSALGPTEAFF.

V usage is TRBV7-7 and J usage is TRBJ2-5; absent DNA, TCRdb's TRBD1 call cannot be checked. Germline V gives CDR1 SSHAT, CDR2 FNYEAQ (reference sequence). The CDR3 runs to 15 residues. CDR3 protein: CASSLLRDPGETQYF. The variable domain in full, completed from reference TRBV7-7 and TRBJ2-5, reads GAGVSQSPRYKVTKRGQDVTLRCDPISSHATLYWYQQALGQGPEFLTYFNYEAQPDKSGLPSDRFSAERPEGSISTLTIQRTEQRDSAMYRCASSLLRDPGETQYFGPGTRLLVL.

The V call is TRBV11-2, the J call TRBJ2-7. Germline V lookup: CDR1 SGHAT, CDR2 FQNNGV. The CDR3 has 15 residues. The CDR3: CASSFLYRKEYEQYF.

The chain joins TRBV12-3 or TRBV12-4 to TRBJ2-1; TCRdb calls TRBD1, which cannot be checked without DNA. The CDR3 consists of 20 residues. The CDR3 sequence: CASSFEQGIYPSSSYNEQFF.

The chain recombines TRBV2 with TRBJ2-7. The CDR3 loop spans 16 amino acids. The germline CDR1 and CDR2 sequences are SNHLY and FYNNEI. The CDR3 sequence: CASSEGLGLRTYEQYF. Together with reference TRBV2 and TRBJ2-7, the CDR3 gives the full variable domain: EPEVTQTPSHQVTQMGQEVILRCVPISNHLYFYWYRQILGQKVEFLVSFYNNEISEKSEIFDDQFSVERPDGSNFTLKIRSTKLEDSAMYFCASSEGLGLRTYEQYFGPGTRLTVT.